This T cell receptor beta chain comes out of a study of graft-versus-host responses after intestinal transplantation. At the level of the study: Tacrolimus plus steroids were given to all recipients for approximately 3 years, preceded by anti-thymocyte globulin induction.

Overall study results and limits: The presence of high graft-versus-host to host-versus-graft clonal ratios in allografts characterized patients with graft-donor T cell macrochimerism. GvH clones turned up in recipient marrow; some had shown up first in ileum or blood.

Germline V gene lookup returns CDR1 SGHRS and CDR2 YFSETQ. V shed 6 bases and J shed 4 bases, with 14 bases lying between them. This CDR3 spans 13 amino acids. Assay: immunoSEQ multiplex PCR; the TCRdb copy retains only in-frame clones and omits some. Of 20,000 to 30,000 clones in the sample, roughly 83% were seen once. Concerning this clone: Antigen: not known.

V gene TRBV5-1 combines with J gene TRBJ2-7, with D perhaps being TRBD1 or TRBD2 (5 bases each). This sequence originates from a human patient who received an intestinal transplant, so some T cells may come from the graft donor. The sample here was PBMCs, taken 28 days after intestinal transplant. CDR3 loop: CASNPEGSYEQYF. As DNA, the CDR3 is TGCGCCAGCAACCCTGAGGGGTCATACGAGCAGTACTTC.